The text below deals with one T cell receptor beta chain. This sample stems from a study of control samples from healthy donors and cancer patients. Here immunoSEQ multiplex PCR was the method, and the copy in TCRdb shows in-frame clones only, minus some. The table includes 140,000 or so clones, roughly 94% detected once. The CDR3 contains 15 residues. V lost 2 bases to trimming and J lost 4 bases; unmatched junction nucleotides: 11. Germline CDR1 reads GTSNPN; CDR2 reads SVGIG (reference sequence). This TCR was recovered from a man in his sixties with colorectal cancer. The chain employs TRBV30 and TRBJ2-7, with TRBD1 matching over 7 bases. The sequencing input was PBMCs. The CDR3 is CAWSPRQGSTYEQYF. In DNA form, the CDR3 reads TGTGCCTGGAGTCCCCGACAGGGTTCTACGTACGAGCAGTACTTC. Full variable domain (outside the CDR3, taken from reference TRBV30 and TRBJ2-7): SQTIHQWPATLVQPVGSPLSLECTVEGTSNPNLYWYRQAAGRGLQLLFYSVGIGQISSEVPQNLSASRPQDRQFILSSKKLLLSDSGFYLCAWSPRQGSTYEQYFGPGTRLTVT.